Listed here are 9 T cell receptor beta chains from one sample, sequenced in a study of T cell responses to AZD1222 COVID-19 vaccine. The repertoire was sequenced with immunoSEQ multiplex PCR; TCRdb's copy has only in-frame clones and lacks some. The profile shows about 140,000 clones, 70% to 90% of them singletons. The material was peripheral blood, obtained on day 0 of AZD1222 vaccination. The receptor set was obtained from an adult in good health.

This rearrangement joins TRBV29-1 to TRBJ2-2, with D possibly matching TRBD2 (5 bases). V was pared by 7 bases and J by 6 bases, with 18 bases between. This CDR3 is built from 14 residues. The V gene's germline CDR1 is SQVTM and CDR2 ANQGSEA. The CDR3 region has the DNA TGCAGCGCCGACGGGCCGGGATTTGCCGGGGAGCTGTTTTTT. It yields the protein CSADGPGFAGELFF.

The gene calls are TRBV30 and TRBJ1-1; 8 bases are a match to TRBD1. The ends lost 6 bases at V and 4 bases at J; junction bases unmatched: 10. Germline lookup yields CDR1 GTSNPN and CDR2 SVGIG (reference sequence). This CDR3 is built from 14 residues. The CDR3, as DNA: TGTGCCTGTCCAACCAAGACAGGGGCCACTGAAGCTTTCTTT. Protein: CACPTKTGATEAFF.

The rearrangement links TRBV13 to TRBJ2-3; 10 bases are a match to TRBD2. The trim removed 1 base at V and 0 bases at J, leaving 7 bases unmatched. The CDR3 runs to 18 residues. The germline V gene has CDR1 PRHDT and CDR2 FYEKMQ (reference sequence). The CDR3 loop is CASSLASGRTYSTDTQYF. CDR3 nucleotides: TGTGCCAGCAGCTTAGCTAGCGGGAGAACCTATAGCACAGATACGCAGTATTTT. Looking up the rest from reference TRBV13 and TRBJ2-3 gives the full variable domain: AAGVIQSPRHLIKEKRETATLKCYPIPRHDTVYWYQQGPGQDPQFLISFYEKMQSDKGSIPDRFSAQQFSDYHSELNMSSLELGDSALYFCASSLASGRTYSTDTQYFGPGTRLTVL.

The V call is TRBV10-3, the J call TRBJ2-1; a possible D gene is TRBD1 (5 bases). CDR3 length equals 14 residues. Germline loops: CDR1 ENHRY, CDR2 SYGVKD. V lost 10 bases and J 0 bases, leaving 13 bases between the germline ends. CDR3 in DNA: TGTGCCACCACTGACAGTAGCTCCTACAATGAGCAGTTCTTC. Translation: CATTDSSSYNEQFF.

The V and J genes are TRBV19 and TRBJ1-2, with no clear D. The CDR3 length is 14 residues. Trimming shortened V by 0 bases and J by 3 bases, and 8 bases separated the two germline ends. CDR1 is LNHDA and CDR2 is SQIVND in the germline V gene (reference sequence). The CDR3 is CASSIDRLDYGYTF. The CDR3 DNA reads TGTGCCAGTAGTATAGACAGGCTCGACTATGGCTACACCTTC.

The chain uses TRBV5-1 and TRBJ2-1, with D maybe TRBD1 (6 bases). Trimming shortened V by 4 bases and J by 3 bases, and 14 bases separated the two germline ends. Germline V CDR1 and CDR2: SGHRS, YFSETQ. CDR3 length: 15 residues. This CDR3 reads CASSRAGVIYNEQFF. CDR3 in DNA: TGCGCCAGCAGCCGGGCAGGGGTCATCTACAATGAGCAGTTCTTC.

The J gene is TRBJ1-6, the V gene TRBV28; no firm D call. Looked up from germline, CDR1 is MDHEN and CDR2 is SYDVKM. The ends were cut back, 6 bases at V and 13 bases at J, with 10 bases in the middle. The CDR3 loop spans 11 amino acids. CDR3 in amino acids: CASRSSSPLHF. DNA of the CDR3: TGTGCCAGCAGGTCCTCGTCGCCCCTCCACTTT.

The chain employs TRBV19 and TRBJ1-1; TRBD1 agrees at 7 bases. The CDR3 is 14 amino acids. V dropped 3 bases and J dropped 3; count of bases not matched to a gene: 4. Germline V gene lookup returns CDR1 LNHDA and CDR2 SQIVND (reference sequence). The CDR3 sequence is CASSMGRGHTEAFF. The CDR3 DNA reads TGTGCCAGTAGTATGGGGAGGGGGCACACTGAAGCTTTCTTT.

V usage is TRBV4-3 and J usage is TRBJ1-1, with 8 bases fitting TRBD1. The CDR3 totals 15 residues. From germline, CDR1 is LGHNA and CDR2 YSLEER. V gave up 3 bases and J gave up 5 bases; unmatched junction bases: 8. The CDR3 nucleotides are TGCGCCAGCAGCCAGGAGCAGGGGGCGCCTACTGAAGCTTTCTTT. Residues: CASSQEQGAPTEAFF.